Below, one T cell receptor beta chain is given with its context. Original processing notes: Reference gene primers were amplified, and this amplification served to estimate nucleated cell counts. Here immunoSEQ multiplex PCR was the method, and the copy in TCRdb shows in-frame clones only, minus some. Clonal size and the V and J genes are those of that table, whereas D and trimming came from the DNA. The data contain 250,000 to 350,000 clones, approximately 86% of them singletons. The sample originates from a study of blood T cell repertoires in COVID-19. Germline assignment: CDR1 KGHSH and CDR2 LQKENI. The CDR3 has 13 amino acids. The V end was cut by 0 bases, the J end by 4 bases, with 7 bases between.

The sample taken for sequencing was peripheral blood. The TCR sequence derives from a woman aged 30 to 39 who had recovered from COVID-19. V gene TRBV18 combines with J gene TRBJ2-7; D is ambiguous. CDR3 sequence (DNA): TGTGCCAGCTCACCACCTAACGGGTACGAGCAGTACTTC. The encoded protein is CASSPPNGYEQYF.